The next 5 T cell receptor beta chains were all read from a single sample in a study of Ad26.COV2.S vaccination and SARS-CoV-2 variants. Clones were read by immunoSEQ multiplex PCR, and TCRdb kept only the in-frame ones, dropping some. The sample has 200,000 to 250,000 clones, approximately 90% seen once. Treatment in this sample: approximately 18 received Ad26.COV2.S at low or high dose, single or two shots; about 5 received placebo; per-sample allocation not given. On day 63 after the first injection, vaccine and placebo recipients gave samples. The sample was peripheral blood, taken in a trial of Ad26.COV2.S vaccine versus placebo. The receptors here all came from a person between 18 and 60 years old who received the Ad26.COV2.S COVID-19 vaccine or a placebo.

The chain couples TRBV10-3 to TRBJ2-3; D may be TRBD1 (6 bases). V lost 4 bases to trimming and J lost 1 base, with 18 bases between them. This CDR3 is built from 17 residues. Germline CDR1 ENHRY, CDR2 SYGVKD. Written as DNA, the CDR3 is TGTGCCATCAGTGCGGAGAGATCAGGGGTGGGCACAGATACGCAGTATTTT. It encodes CAISAERSGVGTDTQYF.

This rearrangement joins TRBV28 to TRBJ1-6; D possibly corresponds to TRBD1 (6 bases). With 3 bases removed from V and 10 bases from J, the gap between germline ends came to 16 bases. Germline CDR1 MDHEN, CDR2 SYDVKM. This CDR3 is 15 amino acids long. The CDR3 loop is CASSFLQGLRSPLHF. The CDR3 region has the DNA TGTGCCAGCAGTTTTTTACAGGGCCTCAGGTCACCCCTCCACTTT.

The rearrangement joins TRBV6-2 or TRBV6-3 to TRBJ2-7; a weak D match, TRBD1 (6 bases). Looked up from germline, CDR1 is MNHEY and CDR2 is SVGEGT. The CDR3 length is 15 residues. V lost 5 bases, J lost 5 bases, and 19 bases lay in between. CDR3 region: CASSTRQAVVHEQYF. In nucleotides, the CDR3 is TGTGCCAGCAGTACTCGACAGGCGGTTGTCCACGAGCAGTACTTC.

The genes are TRBV6-2 or TRBV6-3 and TRBJ1-1; perhaps TRBD1 as D (6 bases). V was cut by 6 bases and J by 3 bases, with 23 bases left in between. In germline, CDR1 is MNHEY, CDR2 SVGEGT. The CDR3 is made up of 17 amino acids. CDR3 nucleotide sequence: TGTGCCAGCAGCCCTGAGGAGGGTGGGGGCGCGTACACTGAAGCTTTCTTT. It is translated as CASSPEEGGGAYTEAFF.

The chain employs TRBV19 and TRBJ2-2, with 9 positions matching TRBD1. Germline CDR1 reads LNHDA; CDR2 reads SQIVND (reference sequence). With 4 bases clipped from V and 6 bases from J, the junction kept 6 bases outside the gene matches. The CDR3 is 15 residues long. For the CDR3, the DNA is TGTGCCAGTAGTACAACAGGGGGCCCGGCCGGGGAGCTGTTTTTT. Translation: CASSTTGGPAGELFF.